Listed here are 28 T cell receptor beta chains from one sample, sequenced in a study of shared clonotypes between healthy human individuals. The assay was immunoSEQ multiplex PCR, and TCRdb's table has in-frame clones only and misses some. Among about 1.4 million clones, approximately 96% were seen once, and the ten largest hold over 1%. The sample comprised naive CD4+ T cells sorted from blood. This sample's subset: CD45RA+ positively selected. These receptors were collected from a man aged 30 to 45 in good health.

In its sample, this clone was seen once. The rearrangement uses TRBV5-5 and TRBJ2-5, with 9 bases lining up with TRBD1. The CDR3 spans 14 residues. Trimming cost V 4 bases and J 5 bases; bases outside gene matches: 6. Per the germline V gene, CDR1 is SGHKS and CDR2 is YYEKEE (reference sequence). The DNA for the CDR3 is TGTGCCAGCAGCCCTTGGACAGGGGCGGAGACCCAGTACTTC. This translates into CASSPWTGAETQYF.

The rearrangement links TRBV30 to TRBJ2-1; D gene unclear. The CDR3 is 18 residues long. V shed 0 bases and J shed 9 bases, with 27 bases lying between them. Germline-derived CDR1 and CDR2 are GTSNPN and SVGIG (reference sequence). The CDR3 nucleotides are TGTGCCTGGAGTGTACGTTTATCTCCCCGACTTGGGCGTGGTGAGCAGTTCTTC. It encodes CAWSVRLSPRLGRGEQFF.

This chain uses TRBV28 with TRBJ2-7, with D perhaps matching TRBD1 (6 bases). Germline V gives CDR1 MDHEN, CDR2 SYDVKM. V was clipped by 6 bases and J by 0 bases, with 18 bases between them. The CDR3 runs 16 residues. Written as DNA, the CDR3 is TGTGCCAGCAGCGACTTCAGGGGTACCTACTCCTACGAGCAGTACTTC. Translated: CASSDFRGTYSYEQYF.

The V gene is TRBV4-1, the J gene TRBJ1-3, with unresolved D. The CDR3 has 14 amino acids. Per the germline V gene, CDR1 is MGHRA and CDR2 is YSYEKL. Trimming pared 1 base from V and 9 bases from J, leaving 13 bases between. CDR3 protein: CASSQATGSGTIYF. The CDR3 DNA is TGCGCCAGCAGCCAAGCTACCGGCTCGGGCACCATATATTTT.

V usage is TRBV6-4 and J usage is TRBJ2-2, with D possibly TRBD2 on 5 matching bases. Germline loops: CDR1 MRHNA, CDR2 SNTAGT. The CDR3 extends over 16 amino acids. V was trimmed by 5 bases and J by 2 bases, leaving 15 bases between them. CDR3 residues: CASSFNGGPNTGELFF. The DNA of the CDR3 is TGTGCCAGCAGTTTTAACGGAGGACCAAACACCGGGGAGCTGTTTTTT.

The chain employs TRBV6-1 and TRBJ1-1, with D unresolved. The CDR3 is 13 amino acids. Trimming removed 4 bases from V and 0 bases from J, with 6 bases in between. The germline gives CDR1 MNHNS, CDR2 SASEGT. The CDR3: CASSGFLNTEAFF. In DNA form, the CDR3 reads TGTGCCAGCAGTGGATTCCTGAACACTGAAGCTTTCTTT.

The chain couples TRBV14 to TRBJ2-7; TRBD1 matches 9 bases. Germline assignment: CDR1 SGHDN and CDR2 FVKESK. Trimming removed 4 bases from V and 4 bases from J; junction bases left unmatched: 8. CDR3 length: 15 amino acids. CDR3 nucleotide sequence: TGTGCCAGCAGCCCGCGGGACAGGGACCGGTACGAGCAGTACTTC. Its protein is CASSPRDRDRYEQYF.

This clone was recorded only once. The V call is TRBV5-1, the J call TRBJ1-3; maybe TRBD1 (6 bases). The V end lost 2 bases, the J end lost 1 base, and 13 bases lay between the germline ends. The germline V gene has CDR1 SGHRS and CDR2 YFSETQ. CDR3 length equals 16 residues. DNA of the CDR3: TGCGCCAGCAGCTTCGGCGGGGGCCCGTCTGGAAACACCATATATTTT. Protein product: CASSFGGGPSGNTIYF.

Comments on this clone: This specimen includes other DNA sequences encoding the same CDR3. The CDR3 here is CASSLRGYNEQFF. CDR3 in DNA: TGTGCCAGCAGCTTACGGGGTTACAATGAGCAGTTCTTC. V usage is TRBV11-2 and J usage is TRBJ2-1; possibly TRBD2 for D (5 bases). Germline values: CDR1 SGHAT, CDR2 FQNNGV. V lost 2 bases to trimming and J lost 4 bases, with 6 bases between them. CDR3 length: 13 residues.

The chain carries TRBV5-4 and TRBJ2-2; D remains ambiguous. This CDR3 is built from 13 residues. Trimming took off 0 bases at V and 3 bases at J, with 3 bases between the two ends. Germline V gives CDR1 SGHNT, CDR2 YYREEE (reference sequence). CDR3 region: CASSLDYTGELFF. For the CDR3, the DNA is TGTGCCAGCAGCTTGGACTACACCGGGGAGCTGTTTTTT.

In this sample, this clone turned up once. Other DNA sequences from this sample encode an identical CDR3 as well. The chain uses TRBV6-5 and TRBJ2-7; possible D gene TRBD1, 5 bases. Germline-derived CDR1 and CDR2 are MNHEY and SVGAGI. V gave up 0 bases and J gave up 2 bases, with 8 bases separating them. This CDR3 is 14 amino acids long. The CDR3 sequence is CASSYSRQTYEQYF. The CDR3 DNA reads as TGTGCCAGCAGTTACTCCCGACAGACCTACGAGCAGTACTTC.

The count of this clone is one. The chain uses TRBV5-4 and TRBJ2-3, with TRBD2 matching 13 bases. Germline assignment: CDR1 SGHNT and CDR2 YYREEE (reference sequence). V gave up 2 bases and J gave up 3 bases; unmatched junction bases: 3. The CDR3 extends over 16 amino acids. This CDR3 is CASSLGLAGETDTQYF. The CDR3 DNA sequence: TGTGCCAGCAGCTTAGGACTAGCGGGAGAGACAGATACGCAGTATTTT.

CDR3 residues: CASSPRGLVEPAAPFYEQYF. The CDR3 DNA reads TGTGCCAGCTCACCAAGGGGACTAGTCGAGCCAGCAGCCCCCTTTTACGAGCAGTACTTC. The V gene is TRBV18, the J gene TRBJ2-7, with 8 bases matching TRBD2. Per germline, CDR1 KGHSH and CDR2 LQKENI. This CDR3 has 20 amino acids. The junction had 22 bases not matched to a gene; V was cut back by 2 bases and J by 4 bases.

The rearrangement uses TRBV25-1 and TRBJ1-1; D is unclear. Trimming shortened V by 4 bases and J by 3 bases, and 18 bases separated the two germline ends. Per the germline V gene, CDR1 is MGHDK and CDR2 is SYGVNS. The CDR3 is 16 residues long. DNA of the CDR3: TGTGCCAGCAGTGGTGCTGGTCCTTTAAGTGACACTGAAGCTTTCTTT. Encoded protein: CASSGAGPLSDTEAFF.

The CDR3 here is CASTEGTGGNQPQHF. CDR3 coding DNA: TGTGCCAGCACAGAGGGCACAGGGGGCAATCAGCCCCAGCATTTT. This chain links TRBV2 with TRBJ1-5; 7 positions match TRBD1. Per the germline V gene, CDR1 is SNHLY and CDR2 is FYNNEI. CDR3 length equals 15 residues. The trim removed 7 bases at V and 2 bases at J, leaving 8 bases unmatched.

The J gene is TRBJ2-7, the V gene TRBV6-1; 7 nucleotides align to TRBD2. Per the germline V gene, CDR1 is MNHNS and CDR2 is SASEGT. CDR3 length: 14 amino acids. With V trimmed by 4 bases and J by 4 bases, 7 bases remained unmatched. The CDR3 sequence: CASSVWEGSYEQYF. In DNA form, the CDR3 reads TGTGCCAGCAGTGTTTGGGAGGGGTCGTACGAGCAGTACTTC.

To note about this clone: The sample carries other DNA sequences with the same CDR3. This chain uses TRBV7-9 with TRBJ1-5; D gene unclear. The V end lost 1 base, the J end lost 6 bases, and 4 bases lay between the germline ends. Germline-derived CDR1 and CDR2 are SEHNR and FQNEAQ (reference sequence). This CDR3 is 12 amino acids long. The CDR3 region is CASSLDGQPQHF. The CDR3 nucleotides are TGTGCCAGCAGCTTAGATGGTCAGCCCCAGCATTTT.

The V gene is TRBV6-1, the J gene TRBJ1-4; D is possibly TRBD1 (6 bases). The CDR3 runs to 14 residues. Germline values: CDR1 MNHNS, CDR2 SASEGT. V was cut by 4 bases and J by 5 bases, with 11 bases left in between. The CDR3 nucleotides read TGTGCCAGCAGTGGGATCGGGGGCAATGAAAAACTGTTTTTT. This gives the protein CASSGIGGNEKLFF.

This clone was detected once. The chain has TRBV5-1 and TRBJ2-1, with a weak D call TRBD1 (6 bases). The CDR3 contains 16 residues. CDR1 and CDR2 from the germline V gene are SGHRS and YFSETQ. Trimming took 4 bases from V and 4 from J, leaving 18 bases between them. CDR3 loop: CASSASTGFSYNEQFF. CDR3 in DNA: TGCGCCAGCAGCGCATCCACAGGGTTCTCTTACAATGAGCAGTTCTTC.

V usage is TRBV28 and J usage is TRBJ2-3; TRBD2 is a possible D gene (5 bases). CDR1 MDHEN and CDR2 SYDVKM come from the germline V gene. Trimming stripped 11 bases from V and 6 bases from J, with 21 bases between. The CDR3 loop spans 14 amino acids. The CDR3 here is CASGWPAALDTQYF. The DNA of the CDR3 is TGTGCCTCGGGATGGCCCGCGGCTCTTGATACGCAGTATTTT. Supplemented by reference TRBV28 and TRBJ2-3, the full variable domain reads DVKVTQSSRYLVKRTGEKVFLECVQDMDHENMFWYRQDPGLGLRLIYFSYDVKMKEKGDIPEGYSVSREKKERFSLILESASTNQTSMYLCASGWPAALDTQYFGPGTRLTVL.

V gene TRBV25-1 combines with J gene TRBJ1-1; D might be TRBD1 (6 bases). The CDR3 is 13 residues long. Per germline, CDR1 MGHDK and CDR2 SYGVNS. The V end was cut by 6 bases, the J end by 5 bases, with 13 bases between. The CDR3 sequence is CASSQGFGTEAFF. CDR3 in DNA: TGTGCCAGCAGCCAGGGGTTCGGAACTGAAGCTTTCTTT.

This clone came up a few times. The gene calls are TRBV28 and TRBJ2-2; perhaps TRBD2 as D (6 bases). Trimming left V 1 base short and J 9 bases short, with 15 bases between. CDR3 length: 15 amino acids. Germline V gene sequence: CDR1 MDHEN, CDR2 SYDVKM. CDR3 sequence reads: CASSLLEGIPRELFF. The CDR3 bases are TGTGCCAGCAGTTTATTGGAGGGGATCCCGAGGGAGCTGTTTTTT.

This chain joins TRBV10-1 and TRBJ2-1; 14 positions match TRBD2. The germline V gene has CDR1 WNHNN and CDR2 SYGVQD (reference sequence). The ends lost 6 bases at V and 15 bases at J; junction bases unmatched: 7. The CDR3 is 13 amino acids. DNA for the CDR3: TGCGCCAGCAGCACCGGGACTAGCGGGAGTCTGTTCTTC. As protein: CASSTGTSGSLFF.

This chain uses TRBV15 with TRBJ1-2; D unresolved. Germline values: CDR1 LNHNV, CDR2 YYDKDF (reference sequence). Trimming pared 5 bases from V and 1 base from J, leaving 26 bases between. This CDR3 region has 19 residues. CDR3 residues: CATSSSKLPGYGFNYGYTF. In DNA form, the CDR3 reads TGTGCCACCAGCTCCTCGAAGCTACCGGGCTACGGGTTTAACTATGGCTACACCTTC.

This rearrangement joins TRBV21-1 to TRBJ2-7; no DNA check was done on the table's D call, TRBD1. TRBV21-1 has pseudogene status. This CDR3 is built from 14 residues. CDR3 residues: CASSKRDTSYEQYF. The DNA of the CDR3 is TGTGCCAGCAGCAAAAGGGACACCTCCTACGAGCAGTACTTC.

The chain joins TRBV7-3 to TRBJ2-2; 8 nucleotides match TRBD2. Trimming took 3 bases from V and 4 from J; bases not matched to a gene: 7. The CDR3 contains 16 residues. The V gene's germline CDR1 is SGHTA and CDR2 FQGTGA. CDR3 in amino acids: CASSFAVREGTGELFF. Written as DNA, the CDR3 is TGTGCCAGCAGCTTCGCTGTCCGGGAGGGCACCGGGGAGCTGTTTTTT.

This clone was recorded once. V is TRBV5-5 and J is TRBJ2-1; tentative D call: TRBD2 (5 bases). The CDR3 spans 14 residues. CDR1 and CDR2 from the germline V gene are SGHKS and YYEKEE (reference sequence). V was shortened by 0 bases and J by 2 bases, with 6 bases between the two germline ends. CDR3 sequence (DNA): TGTGCCAGCAGCTTGGCGGGGACCTACAATGAGCAGTTCTTC. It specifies CASSLAGTYNEQFF.

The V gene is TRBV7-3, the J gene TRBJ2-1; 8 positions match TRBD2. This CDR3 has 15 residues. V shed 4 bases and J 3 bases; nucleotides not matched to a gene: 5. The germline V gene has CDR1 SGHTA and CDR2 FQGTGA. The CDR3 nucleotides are TGTGCCAGCAGCTCAGCGGGAGCGGTCTACAATGAGCAGTTCTTC. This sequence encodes CASSSAGAVYNEQFF. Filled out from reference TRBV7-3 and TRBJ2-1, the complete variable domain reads GAGVSQTPSNKVTEKGKYVELRCDPISGHTALYWYRQSLGQGPEFLIYFQGTGAADDSGLPNDRFFAVRPEGSVSTLKIQRTERGDSAVYLCASSSAGAVYNEQFFGPGTRLTVL.